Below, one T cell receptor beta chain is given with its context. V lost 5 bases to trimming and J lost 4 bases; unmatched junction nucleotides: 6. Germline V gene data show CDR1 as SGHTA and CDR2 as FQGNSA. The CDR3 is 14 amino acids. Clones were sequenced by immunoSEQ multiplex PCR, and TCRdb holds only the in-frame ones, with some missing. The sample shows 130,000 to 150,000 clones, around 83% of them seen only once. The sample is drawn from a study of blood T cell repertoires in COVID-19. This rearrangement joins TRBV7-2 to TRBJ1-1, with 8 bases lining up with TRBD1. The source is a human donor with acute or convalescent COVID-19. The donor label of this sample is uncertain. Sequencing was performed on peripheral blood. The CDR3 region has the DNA TGTGCCAGCAGCCAAGGCAGGGGGCTCACTGAAGCTTTCTTT. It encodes CASSQGRGLTEAFF.